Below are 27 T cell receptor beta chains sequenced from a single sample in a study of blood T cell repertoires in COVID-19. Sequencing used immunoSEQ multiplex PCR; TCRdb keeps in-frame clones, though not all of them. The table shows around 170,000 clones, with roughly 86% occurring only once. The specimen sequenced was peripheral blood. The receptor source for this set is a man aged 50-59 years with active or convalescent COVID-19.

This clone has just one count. Here the CDR3 DNA reads TGCGCCAGCAGCTACTACAGGGGCACCACGGGCGCTGAAGCTTTCTTT. Residues: CASSYYRGTTGAEAFF. The V call is TRBV5-1, the J call TRBJ1-1; 7 bases fit TRBD1. CDR3 size: 16 residues. With V trimmed by 3 bases and J by 6 bases, 14 bases remained unmatched. Germline CDR1 reads SGHRS; CDR2 reads YFSETQ.

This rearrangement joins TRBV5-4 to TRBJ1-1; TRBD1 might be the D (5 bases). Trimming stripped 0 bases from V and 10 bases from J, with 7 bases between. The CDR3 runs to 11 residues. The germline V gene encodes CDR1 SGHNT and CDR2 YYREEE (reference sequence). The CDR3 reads CASSLGQRAFF. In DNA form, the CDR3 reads TGTGCCAGCAGCTTGGGACAGAGAGCTTTCTTT.

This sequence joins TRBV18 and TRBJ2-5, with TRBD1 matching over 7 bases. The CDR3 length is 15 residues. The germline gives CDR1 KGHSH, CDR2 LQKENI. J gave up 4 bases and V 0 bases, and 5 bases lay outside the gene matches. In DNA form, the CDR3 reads TGTGCCAGCTCACCACCGGACAGGTATGGAGAGACCCAGTACTTC. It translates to CASSPPDRYGETQYF.

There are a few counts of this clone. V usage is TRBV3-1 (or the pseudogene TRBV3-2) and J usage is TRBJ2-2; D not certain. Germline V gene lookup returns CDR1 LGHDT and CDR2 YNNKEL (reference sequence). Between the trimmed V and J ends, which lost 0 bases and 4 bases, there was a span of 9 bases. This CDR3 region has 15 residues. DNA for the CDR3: TGTGCCAGCAGCCAAGAGTCTAGAGGCACCGGGGAGCTGTTTTTT. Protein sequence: CASSQESRGTGELFF.

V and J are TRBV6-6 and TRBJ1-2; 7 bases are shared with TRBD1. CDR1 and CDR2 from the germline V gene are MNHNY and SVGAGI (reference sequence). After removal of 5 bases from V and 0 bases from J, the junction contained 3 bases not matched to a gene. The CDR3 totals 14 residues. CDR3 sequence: CASSPDRANYGYTF. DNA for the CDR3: TGTGCCAGCAGTCCAGACAGGGCTAACTATGGCTACACCTTC.

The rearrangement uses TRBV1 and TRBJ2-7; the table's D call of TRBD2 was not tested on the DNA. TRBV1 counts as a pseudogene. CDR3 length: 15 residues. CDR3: CTSSQASGSGYEQYF. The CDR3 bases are TGCACCAGCAGCCAAGCTAGCGGGTCGGGCTACGAGCAGTACTTC.

The CDR3 sequence: CASSFGQVTYEQYF. CDR3 sequence (DNA): TGTGCCAGCAGCTTCGGACAGGTCACCTACGAGCAGTACTTC. The V call is TRBV5-6, the J call TRBJ2-7; 7 bases match TRBD1. J was trimmed by 2 bases and V by 2 bases; bases with no gene match: 4. There are 14 residues in the CDR3. Germline assignment: CDR1 SGHDT and CDR2 YYEEEE.

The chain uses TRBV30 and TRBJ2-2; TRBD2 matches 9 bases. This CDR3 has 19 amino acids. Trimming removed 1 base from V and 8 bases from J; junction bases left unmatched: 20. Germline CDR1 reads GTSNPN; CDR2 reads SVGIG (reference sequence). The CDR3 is CAWSDPLGGRAGFLGELFF. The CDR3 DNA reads TGTGCCTGGAGTGACCCCCTCGGCGGGAGGGCCGGTTTTTTGGGGGAGCTGTTTTTT.

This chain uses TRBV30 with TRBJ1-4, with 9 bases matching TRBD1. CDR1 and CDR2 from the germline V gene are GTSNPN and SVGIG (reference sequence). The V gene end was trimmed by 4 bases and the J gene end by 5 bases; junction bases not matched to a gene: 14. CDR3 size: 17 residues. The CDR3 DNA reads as TGTGCCTGGAATCTAGGACAGGGGACCCCGGGAAATGAAAAACTGTTTTTT. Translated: CAWNLGQGTPGNEKLFF.

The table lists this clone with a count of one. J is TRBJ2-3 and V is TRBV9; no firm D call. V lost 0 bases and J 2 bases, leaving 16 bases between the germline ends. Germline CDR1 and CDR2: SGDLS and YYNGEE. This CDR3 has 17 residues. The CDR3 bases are TGTGCCAGCAGCGTAGGCCCTGGGCAGCTATTCACAGATACGCAGTATTTT. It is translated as CASSVGPGQLFTDTQYF.

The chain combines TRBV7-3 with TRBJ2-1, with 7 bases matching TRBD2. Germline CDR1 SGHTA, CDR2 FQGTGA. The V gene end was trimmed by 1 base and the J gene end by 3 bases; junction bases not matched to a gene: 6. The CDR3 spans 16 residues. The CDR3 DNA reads TGTGCCAGCAGCTTAAGCGGGAGCCCAGACTACAATGAGCAGTTCTTC. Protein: CASSLSGSPDYNEQFF.

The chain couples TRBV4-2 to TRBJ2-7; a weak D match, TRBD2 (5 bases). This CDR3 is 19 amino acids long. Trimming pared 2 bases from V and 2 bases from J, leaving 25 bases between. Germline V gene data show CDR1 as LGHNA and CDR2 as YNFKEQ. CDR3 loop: CASSQQVAQTEHIAYEQYF. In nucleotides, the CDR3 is TGTGCCAGCAGCCAACAAGTAGCGCAGACGGAGCACATCGCCTACGAGCAGTACTTC.

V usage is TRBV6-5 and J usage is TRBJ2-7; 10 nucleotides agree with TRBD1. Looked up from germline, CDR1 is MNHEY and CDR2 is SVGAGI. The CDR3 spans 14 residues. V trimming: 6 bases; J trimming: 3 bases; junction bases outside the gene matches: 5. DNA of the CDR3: TGTGCCAGCAGACGACAGGGGGCGATCTACGAGCAGTACTTC. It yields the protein CASRRQGAIYEQYF.

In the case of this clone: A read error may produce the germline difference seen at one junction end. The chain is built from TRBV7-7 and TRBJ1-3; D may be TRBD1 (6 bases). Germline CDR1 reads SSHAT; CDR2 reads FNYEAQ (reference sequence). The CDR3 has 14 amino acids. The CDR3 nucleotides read TGTGCTAGCAGCCAACAGGGACCTGGAAACACCATATATTTT. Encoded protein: CASSQQGPGNTIYF.

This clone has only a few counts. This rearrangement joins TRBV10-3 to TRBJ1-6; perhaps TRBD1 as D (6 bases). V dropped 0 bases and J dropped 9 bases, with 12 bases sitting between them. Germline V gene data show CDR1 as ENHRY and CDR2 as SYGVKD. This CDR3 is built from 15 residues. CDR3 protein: CAISESNRDFSPLHF. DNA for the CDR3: TGTGCCATCAGTGAGTCTAACAGGGATTTTTCACCCCTCCACTTT.

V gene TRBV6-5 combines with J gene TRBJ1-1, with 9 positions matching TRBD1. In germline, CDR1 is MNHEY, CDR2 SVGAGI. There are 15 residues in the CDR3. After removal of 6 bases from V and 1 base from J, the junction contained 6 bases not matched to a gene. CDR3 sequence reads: CASSWGTGKNTEAFF. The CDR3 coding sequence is TGTGCCAGCAGCTGGGGGACAGGGAAGAACACTGAAGCTTTCTTT.

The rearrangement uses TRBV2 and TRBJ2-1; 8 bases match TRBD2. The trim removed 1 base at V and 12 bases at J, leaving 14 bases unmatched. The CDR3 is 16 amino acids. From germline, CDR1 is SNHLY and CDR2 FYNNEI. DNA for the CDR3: TGTGCCAGCAGTGAAGGTCTAGCGGGTGCCCTCGGAGGGCAGTTCTTC. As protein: CASSEGLAGALGGQFF.

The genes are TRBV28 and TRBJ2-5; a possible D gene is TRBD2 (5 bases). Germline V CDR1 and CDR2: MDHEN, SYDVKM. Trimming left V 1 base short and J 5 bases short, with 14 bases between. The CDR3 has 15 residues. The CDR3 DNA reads TGTGCCAGCAGTTTATCGGCGGGCGCCGACGAGACCCAGTACTTC. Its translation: CASSLSAGADETQYF.

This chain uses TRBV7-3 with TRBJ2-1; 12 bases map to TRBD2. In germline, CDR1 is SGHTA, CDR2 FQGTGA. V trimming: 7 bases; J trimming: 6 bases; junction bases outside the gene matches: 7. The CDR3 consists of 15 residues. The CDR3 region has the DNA TGTGCCAGCAACCTAGCGGGGGGGCCTTTCAATGAGCAGTTCTTC. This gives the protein CASNLAGGPFNEQFF.

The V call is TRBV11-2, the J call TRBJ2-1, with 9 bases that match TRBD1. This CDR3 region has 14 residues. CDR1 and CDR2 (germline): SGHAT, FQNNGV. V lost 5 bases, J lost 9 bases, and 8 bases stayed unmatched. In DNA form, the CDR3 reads TGTGCCAGCAGCGATAACAGGGGGCAGCTTGAGCAGTTCTTC. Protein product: CASSDNRGQLEQFF.

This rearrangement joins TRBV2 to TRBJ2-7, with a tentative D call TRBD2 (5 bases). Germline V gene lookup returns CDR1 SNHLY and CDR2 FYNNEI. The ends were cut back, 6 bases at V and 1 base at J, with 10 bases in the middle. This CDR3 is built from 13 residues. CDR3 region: CASRADGSYEQYF. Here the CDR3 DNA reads TGTGCCAGCAGAGCGGACGGATCCTACGAGCAGTACTTC.

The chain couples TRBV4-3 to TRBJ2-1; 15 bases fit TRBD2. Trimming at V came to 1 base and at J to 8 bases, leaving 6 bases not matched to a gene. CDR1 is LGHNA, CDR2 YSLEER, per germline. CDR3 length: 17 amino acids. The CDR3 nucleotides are TGCGCCAGCAGCCAAGTAAGGACTAGCGGGGGGGGGCATGAGCAGTTCTTC. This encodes CASSQVRTSGGGHEQFF.

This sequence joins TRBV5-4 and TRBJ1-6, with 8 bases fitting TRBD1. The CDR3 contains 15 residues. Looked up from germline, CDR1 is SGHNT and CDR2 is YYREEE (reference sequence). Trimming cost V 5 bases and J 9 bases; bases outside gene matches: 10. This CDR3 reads CASSSGQGWGSPLHF. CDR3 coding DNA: TGTGCCAGCAGTAGCGGACAGGGATGGGGTTCACCCCTCCACTTT.

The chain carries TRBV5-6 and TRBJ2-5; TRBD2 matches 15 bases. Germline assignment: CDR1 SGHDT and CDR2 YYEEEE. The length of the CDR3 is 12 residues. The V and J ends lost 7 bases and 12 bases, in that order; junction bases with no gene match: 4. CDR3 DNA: TGTGCCAGCGGACTAGCGGGAGGGTCGGAGTACTTC. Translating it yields CASGLAGGSEYF. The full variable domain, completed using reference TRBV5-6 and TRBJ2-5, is DAGVTQSPTHLIKTRGQQVTLRCSPKSGHDTVSWYQQALGQGPQFIFQYYEEEERQRGNFPDRFSGHQFPNYSSELNVNALLLGDSALYLCASGLAGGSEYFGPGTRLLVL.

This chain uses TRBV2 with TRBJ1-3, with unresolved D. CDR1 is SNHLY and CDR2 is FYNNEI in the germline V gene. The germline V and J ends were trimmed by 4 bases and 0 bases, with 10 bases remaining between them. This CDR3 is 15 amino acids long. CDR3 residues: CASSVGESSGNTIYF. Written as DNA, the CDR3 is TGTGCCAGCAGTGTCGGGGAGAGCTCTGGAAACACCATATATTTT.

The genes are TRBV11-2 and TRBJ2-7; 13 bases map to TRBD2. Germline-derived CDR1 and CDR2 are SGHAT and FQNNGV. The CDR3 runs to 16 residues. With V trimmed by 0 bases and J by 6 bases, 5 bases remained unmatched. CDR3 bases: TGTGCCAGCAGCTTAGATAGGGGACTAGCGGGATTCGAGCAGTACTTC. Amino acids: CASSLDRGLAGFEQYF.

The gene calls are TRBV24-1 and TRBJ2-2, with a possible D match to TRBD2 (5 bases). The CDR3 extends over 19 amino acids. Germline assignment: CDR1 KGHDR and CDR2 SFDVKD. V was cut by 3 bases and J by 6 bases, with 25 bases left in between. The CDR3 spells CATSDTRAPEGNFAGELFF. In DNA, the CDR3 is TGTGCCACCAGTGATACGCGGGCCCCCGAAGGGAATTTCGCCGGGGAGCTGTTTTTT.